This is a list of T cell receptor beta chains from one sample in a study of STAT5B mutations in CD4+ large granular lymphocyte leukemia. TCRdb's table, derived via immunoSEQ multiplex PCR, lists solely in-frame clones and lacks some. The top ten hold 0.35% of the sample, which has tens of thousands of clones, roughly four fifths seen once. The source material was CD4+ T cells from blood buffy coats. These receptors all come from a human donor in good health. Both conserved end residues are part of each CDR3. The D gene is left open where the match is weak. Clone size is given for some rows only: seen once, a few or many times, or a class if the clone is expanded.

D: TRBD2; V: TRBV7-7; J: TRBJ2-3; size: NA; DNA: TGTGCCAGCAGCCCCCTTAGCGGGAGGGGACAAGTGTTAGATACGCAGTATTTT; CDR3: CASSPLSGRGQVLDTQYF
D: NA; V: TRBV7-3; J: TRBJ1-1; size: NA; DNA: TGTGCCAGCAGCTTCGCAGAGAACACTGAAGCTTTCTTT; CDR3: CASSFAENTEAFF
D: TRBD1; V: TRBV7-3; J: TRBJ2-6; size: NA; DNA: TGTGCCAGCAGCTCAGGGGGCGGTGGGGCCAACGTCCTGACTTTC; CDR3: CASSSGGGGANVLTF
D: NA; V: TRBV21-1; J: TRBJ1-2; size: few; DNA: TGTGCCAGCAGCAAAGCGCAGGAGGGGGCGGAGGGCTACACCTTC; CDR3: CASSKAQEGAEGYTF
D: TRBD1; V: TRBV5-1; J: TRBJ1-4; size: NA; DNA: TGCGCCAGCAGCTTGGTGGACAGGGGGCCCAGGGAACTGTTTTTT; CDR3: CASSLVDRGPRELFF
D: NA; V: TRBV19; J: TRBJ2-7; size: once; DNA: TGTGCCAGTAGTGCCTCCCTAGCGCCGGTTCTGTACGAGCAGTACTTC; CDR3: CASSASLAPVLYEQYF
D: TRBD1; V: TRBV28; J: TRBJ1-1; size: NA; DNA: TGTGCCAGCAGTTTATCTAGGGGGCAGGGTGAAGCTTTCTTT; CDR3: CASSLSRGQGEAFF
D: TRBD1; V: TRBV5-5; J: TRBJ2-7; size: NA; DNA: TGTGCCAGCAGCCTCGACGGGACAGGGACCTACGAGCAGTACTTC; CDR3: CASSLDGTGTYEQYF
D: NA; V: TRBV11-3; J: TRBJ2-1; size: once; DNA: TGTGCCAGCAGCTTAGGGGTGATGGGGTCCTACAATGAGCAGTTCTTC; CDR3: CASSLGVMGSYNEQFF
D: NA; V: TRBV5-1; J: TRBJ2-5; size: NA; DNA: TGCGCCAGCAGCGACCCCAGGGGTACCGAGACCCAGTACTTC; CDR3: CASSDPRGTETQYF
D: TRBD2; V: TRBV19; J: TRBJ2-7; size: NA; DNA: TGTGCCAGTAGACCTTTGGCGGGGGGGACCTACGAGCAGTACTTC; CDR3: CASRPLAGGTYEQYF
D: NA; V: TRBV19; J: TRBJ1-3; size: NA; DNA: TGTGCCAGTAAGGGCCAGGAAACCTCAAGGAACACCATATATTTT; CDR3: CASKGQETSRNTIYF
D: NA; V: TRBV19; J: TRBJ1-2; size: once; DNA: TGTGCCAGTAGTAGGGCTATTCAAGCTAACTATGGCTACACCTTC; CDR3: CASSRAIQANYGYTF
D: NA; V: TRBV7-6; J: TRBJ2-1; size: few; DNA: TGTGCCAGCAGCCTCGGACACTCTAATGAGCAGTTCTTC; CDR3: CASSLGHSNEQFF
D: NA; V: TRBV7-3; J: TRBJ2-7; size: NA; DNA: TGTGCCAGCAGCCACGGGGTCGACTACGAGCAGTACTTC; CDR3: CASSHGVDYEQYF
D: TRBD1; V: TRBV11-2; J: TRBJ1-2; size: few; DNA: TGTGCCAGCAGCTTAGATCCCGGACAGGCTACTGGCTACACCTTC; CDR3: CASSLDPGQATGYTF
D: TRBD1; V: TRBV2; J: TRBJ2-1; size: NA; DNA: TGTGCCAGCGGGGGACAGGGGGCGAGAAATGAGCAGTTCTTC; CDR3: CASGGQGARNEQFF
D: TRBD1; V: TRBV9; J: TRBJ2-7; size: NA; DNA: TGTGCCAGCAGCCCCCGGACAGGGGAGACGAAGCAGTACTTC; CDR3: CASSPRTGETKQYF
D: NA; V: TRBV7-2; J: TRBJ1-1; size: NA; DNA: TGTGCCAGCAGCTTAAGGATGAACACTGAAGCTTTCTTT; CDR3: CASSLRMNTEAFF
D: TRBD1; V: TRBV12-5; J: TRBJ2-3; size: NA; DNA: TGTGCTAGTGGCCCGGACAGGGGGTATACGCAGTATTTT; CDR3: CASGPDRGYTQYF
D: NA; V: TRBV25-1; J: TRBJ2-7; size: NA; DNA: TGTGCCAGCAGTGAATTTAGCGTATACGAGCAGTACTTC; CDR3: CASSEFSVYEQYF
D: NA; V: TRBV9; J: TRBJ1-1; size: NA; DNA: TGTGCCAGCAGCGTGTTAATCCAGTCTGAAGCTTTCTTT; CDR3: CASSVLIQSEAFF
D: NA; V: TRBV6-5; J: TRBJ2-7; size: NA; DNA: TGTGCCAGCAGTTACGGGCCTGGTATGTACTTC; CDR3: CASSYGPGMYF
D: NA; V: TRBV10-1; J: TRBJ1-3; size: NA; DNA: TGCGCCAGCAGTCCCGGGGGAATCTCTGGAAACACCATATATTTT; CDR3: CASSPGGISGNTIYF
D: NA; V: TRBV6-1; J: TRBJ2-3; size: NA; DNA: TGTGCCAGCGATGACCAACACCGAAGCACAGATACGCAGTATTTT; CDR3: CASDDQHRSTDTQYF
D: NA; V: TRBV5-1; J: TRBJ1-1; size: few; DNA: TGCGCCAGCAGCTTGGGACAGATAGTTGGAACTGAAGCTTTCTTT; CDR3: CASSLGQIVGTEAFF
D: NA; V: TRBV11-2; J: TRBJ1-4; size: NA; DNA: TGTGCCAGCAGCTTAGGGACAGTTGCAACTAATGAAAAACTGTTTTTT; CDR3: CASSLGTVATNEKLFF